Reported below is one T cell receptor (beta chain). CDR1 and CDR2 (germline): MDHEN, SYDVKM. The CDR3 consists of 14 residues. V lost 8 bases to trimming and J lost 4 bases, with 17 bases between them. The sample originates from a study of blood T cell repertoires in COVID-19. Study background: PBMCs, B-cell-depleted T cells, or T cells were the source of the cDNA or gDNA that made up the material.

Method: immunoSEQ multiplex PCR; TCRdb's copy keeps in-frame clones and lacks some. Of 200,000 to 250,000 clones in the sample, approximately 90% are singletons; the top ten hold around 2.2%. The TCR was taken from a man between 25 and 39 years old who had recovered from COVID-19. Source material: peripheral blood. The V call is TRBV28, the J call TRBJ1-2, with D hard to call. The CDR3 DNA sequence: TGTGCCAGCGGCGAACTAGGGTTAGGCTATGGCTACACCTTC. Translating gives CASGELGLGYGYTF.